This is a list of T cell receptor beta chains from one sample in a study of blood T cell repertoires in COVID-19. Produced via immunoSEQ multiplex PCR; TCRdb's table is partial and in-frame only. This table holds 110,000 to 150,000 clones, roughly 88% found once. The sequenced material came from PBMCs or T cells enriched from blood (not recorded which). Receptor source: a man in his fifties or sixties who had recovered from COVID-19. Both conserved end residues are part of each CDR3. Fields, in order: J gene, clone size, D gene, V gene, CDR3 protein, CDR3 DNA. D genes are given only for firm matches. A row's size may be missing; if present it is once, few, many or a size class.

J: TRBJ1-1
size: once
D: -
V: TRBV7-3
CDR3: CASSSSGIGDTEAFF
DNA: TGTGCCAGCAGCTCCTCTGGTATCGGTGACACTGAAGCTTTCTTT

J: TRBJ2-7
size: -
D: TRBD2
V: TRBV3-1/TRBV3-2
CDR3: CASSPMGGRSYEQYF
DNA: TGTGCCAGCAGCCCGATGGGCGGGAGATCCTACGAGCAGTACTTC

J: TRBJ1-2
size: few
D: -
V: TRBV7-3
CDR3: CALSPPGGCYGYTF
DNA: TGTGCCCTCTCCCCTCCGGGGGGCTGCTATGGCTACACCTTC

J: TRBJ1-2
size: -
D: TRBD1
V: TRBV28
CDR3: CASLGTANYGYTF
DNA: TGTGCCAGCCTCGGGACAGCAAACTATGGCTACACCTTC

J: TRBJ1-2
size: -
D: -
V: TRBV4-2
CDR3: CASSQDGGGRYGYTF
DNA: TGTGCCAGCAGCCAAGACGGCGGGGGGAGGTATGGCTACACCTTC

J: TRBJ1-1
size: -
D: -
V: TRBV6-5
CDR3: CASSYSTGIGNTEAFF
DNA: TGTGCCAGCAGTTACTCTACAGGGATCGGGAACACTGAAGCTTTCTTT

J: TRBJ1-5
size: -
D: TRBD1
V: TRBV10-1
CDR3: CANQTGGSQPQHF
DNA: TGCGCCAACCAGACAGGGGGCAGTCAGCCCCAGCATTTT

J: TRBJ1-2
size: -
D: -
V: TRBV29-1
CDR3: CSVEDWGGPTGYTF
DNA: TGCAGCGTTGAAGACTGGGGGGGGCCGACGGGCTACACCTTC

J: TRBJ1-2
size: once
D: TRBD1
V: TRBV6-5
CDR3: CASSYGTGQGNYGYTF
DNA: TGTGCCAGCAGTTACGGAACGGGACAGGGAAACTATGGCTACACCTTC

J: TRBJ2-7
size: -
D: TRBD1
V: TRBV6-5
CDR3: CASIPTGTAAYEQYF
DNA: TGTGCCAGTATCCCTACCGGGACAGCAGCCTACGAGCAGTACTTC

J: TRBJ1-4
size: -
D: -
V: TRBV11-2
CDR3: CASQGVGHRATNEKLFF
DNA: TGTGCCAGTCAGGGTGTAGGTCACCGTGCGACTAATGAAAAACTGTTTTTT

J: TRBJ2-3
size: -
D: TRBD1
V: TRBV11-2
CDR3: CASSRGTGGFTDTQYF
DNA: TGTGCCAGCAGCCGCGGGACAGGGGGATTCACAGATACGCAGTATTTT

J: TRBJ2-1
size: -
D: -
V: TRBV27
CDR3: CASSFGLSYNEQFF
DNA: TGTGCCAGCAGTTTTGGGCTATCCTACAATGAGCAGTTCTTC

J: TRBJ1-5
size: -
D: TRBD1
V: TRBV19
CDR3: CASSHRTGGDSNQPQHF
DNA: TGTGCCAGTAGTCACCGGACAGGGGGGGATAGCAATCAGCCCCAGCATTTT

J: TRBJ2-1
size: -
D: -
V: TRBV5-1
CDR3: CASSRDRLNEQFF
DNA: TGCGCCAGCAGCCGTGACAGGCTCAATGAGCAGTTCTTC

J: TRBJ2-4
size: -
D: TRBD2
V: TRBV9
CDR3: CASSPRAGGPAKNIQYF
DNA: TGTGCCAGCAGCCCCCGGGCGGGGGGGCCGGCCAAAAACATTCAGTACTTC

J: TRBJ1-5
size: -
D: -
V: TRBV5-1
CDR3: CASSLGNNQPQHF
DNA: TGCGCCAGCAGCTTGGGTAACAATCAGCCCCAGCATTTT

J: TRBJ1-1
size: -
D: TRBD1
V: TRBV10-3
CDR3: CAIMPGQGHLAEAFF
DNA: TGTGCCATCATGCCGGGACAGGGCCACTTGGCTGAAGCTTTCTTT

J: TRBJ2-1
size: once
D: TRBD2
V: TRBV19
CDR3: CASTLGTSGSSYNEQFF
DNA: TGTGCCAGTACCCTCGGGACTAGCGGGAGCTCGTACAATGAGCAGTTCTTC

J: TRBJ1-5
size: -
D: -
V: TRBV12-3/TRBV12-4
CDR3: CASRIQNQPQHF
DNA: TGTGCCAGCAGGATACAAAATCAGCCCCAGCATTTT

J: TRBJ1-5
size: -
D: -
V: TRBV14
CDR3: CASSQDRGQPQHF
DNA: TGTGCCAGCAGCCAAGATCGGGGTCAGCCCCAGCATTTT

J: TRBJ2-1
size: -
D: TRBD2
V: TRBV5-1
CDR3: CASSLLAGEFYEQFF
DNA: TGCGCCAGCAGCTTACTAGCGGGAGAGTTCTATGAGCAGTTCTTC

J: TRBJ1-4
size: -
D: -
V: TRBV4-1
CDR3: CASSQAGRGMGEKLFF
DNA: TGCGCCAGCAGCCAAGCCGGTCGGGGGATGGGTGAAAAACTGTTTTTT

J: TRBJ2-5
size: -
D: TRBD2
V: TRBV7-9
CDR3: CASSLSSGQETQYF
DNA: TGTGCCAGCAGCTTATCTAGCGGACAAGAGACCCAGTACTTC

J: TRBJ2-5
size: -
D: -
V: TRBV7-2
CDR3: CASSLRAPETQYF
DNA: TGTGCCAGCAGCTTAAGAGCTCCCGAGACCCAGTACTTC

J: TRBJ2-1
size: once
D: TRBD2
V: TRBV11-3
CDR3: CASSLTSGRYEQFF
DNA: TGTGCCAGCAGCTTAACTAGCGGGAGATATGAGCAGTTCTTC

J: TRBJ2-3
size: -
D: TRBD2
V: TRBV7-9
CDR3: CASSLGLAGGGRGTDTQYF
DNA: TGTGCCAGCAGCTTAGGACTAGCGGGAGGCGGACGGGGCACAGATACGCAGTATTTT

J: TRBJ1-4
size: -
D: TRBD1
V: TRBV11-2
CDR3: CASTDREELEKLFF
DNA: TGTGCCAGCACCGACAGGGAGGAACTTGAAAAACTGTTTTTT

J: TRBJ2-5
size: -
D: TRBD2
V: TRBV10-3
CDR3: CAISPGTSRRGETQYF
DNA: TGTGCCATCAGCCCAGGGACTAGCCGCCGTGGGGAGACCCAGTACTTC

J: TRBJ1-1
size: few
D: -
V: TRBV6-2/TRBV6-3
CDR3: CASSYDRNTEAFF
DNA: TGTGCCAGCAGTTACGACAGGAACACTGAAGCTTTCTTT

J: TRBJ2-3
size: -
D: -
V: TRBV29-1
CDR3: CSVEVPADTQYF
DNA: TGCAGCGTTGAAGTACCAGCAGATACGCAGTATTTT

J: TRBJ1-1
size: -
D: -
V: TRBV12-3/TRBV12-4
CDR3: CASSLYRDTEAFF
DNA: TGTGCCAGCAGTTTATACAGGGACACTGAAGCTTTCTTT

J: TRBJ1-5
size: -
D: -
V: TRBV20-1
CDR3: CSASGRDGNQPQHF
DNA: TGCAGTGCTAGTGGCAGGGATGGCAATCAGCCCCAGCATTTT

J: TRBJ2-1
size: -
D: TRBD2
V: TRBV4-2
CDR3: CASSPLKLAGAYNEQFF
DNA: TGTGCCAGCAGCCCCCTGAAACTAGCGGGGGCCTACAATGAGCAGTTCTTC

J: TRBJ1-1
size: -
D: TRBD1
V: TRBV2
CDR3: CAGGGQGLRNTEAFF
DNA: TGTGCCGGGGGGGGACAGGGGCTGAGGAACACTGAAGCTTTCTTT

J: TRBJ2-1
size: -
D: TRBD2
V: TRBV9
CDR3: CASSVGAGGPVEQFF
DNA: TGTGCCAGCAGCGTAGGAGCGGGAGGGCCAGTAGAGCAGTTCTTC

J: TRBJ2-3
size: -
D: TRBD1
V: TRBV27
CDR3: CATTVPGQGGTDTQYF
DNA: TGTGCCACTACCGTCCCGGGACAGGGGGGCACAGATACGCAGTATTTT